The 5 T cell receptor beta chains below come from one sample, sequenced in a study of blood T cell repertoires in COVID-19. TCRdb's table, derived via immunoSEQ multiplex PCR, lists solely in-frame clones and lacks some. The sample lists 100,000 to 150,000 clones; roughly three quarters were seen once. Sequencing input: peripheral blood. All receptors come from a woman in her 70s with acute or convalescent COVID-19.

The rearrangement links TRBV10-2 to TRBJ1-2; no firm D call. Per the germline V gene, CDR1 is WSHSY and CDR2 is SAAADI. Between the trimmed V and J ends, which lost 2 bases and 4 bases, there was a span of 11 bases. This CDR3 is 14 amino acids long. The CDR3 DNA sequence: TGCGCCAGCAGTGAGGGTAGAGGCTCCTATGGCTACACCTTC. Translated, it gives CASSEGRGSYGYTF.

This clone was seen a handful of times. This chain uses TRBV5-4 with TRBJ2-5, with TRBD2 matching over 10 bases. CDR1 SGHNT and CDR2 YYREEE come from the germline V gene (reference sequence). The trim removed 0 bases at V and 4 bases at J, leaving 6 bases unmatched. This CDR3 is built from 16 residues. CDR3 sequence (DNA): TGTGCCAGCAGCTTGGCCCTAGCGGGGGCCGGAGAGACCCAGTACTTC. It is translated as CASSLALAGAGETQYF.

The V gene is TRBV7-9, the J gene TRBJ1-2; D might be TRBD1 (6 bases). Trimming cost V 5 bases and J 7 bases, with 23 bases left between them. The CDR3 covers 16 residues. CDR1 is SEHNR and CDR2 is FQNEAQ in the germline V gene (reference sequence). Written as DNA, the CDR3 is TGTGCCAGCAGCGAGATCGGAGGAAGGGGCAGGGGTGGCTACACCTTC. This encodes CASSEIGGRGRGGYTF. Looking up the rest from reference TRBV7-9 and TRBJ1-2 gives the full variable domain: DTGVSQNPRHKITKRGQNVTFRCDPISEHNRLYWYRQTLGQGPEFLTYFQNEAQLEKSRLLSDRFSAERPKGSFSTLEIQRTEQGDSAMYLCASSEIGGRGRGGYTFGSGTRLTVV.

The chain couples TRBV6-5 to TRBJ2-7; D may be TRBD2 (6 bases). V was trimmed by 6 bases and J by 5 bases, leaving 14 bases between them. This CDR3 is built from 13 residues. Looked up from germline, CDR1 is MNHEY and CDR2 is SVGAGI. This CDR3 reads CASRTYGGHEQYF. DNA of the CDR3: TGTGCCAGCAGGACATATGGAGGGCACGAGCAGTACTTC.

This chain joins TRBV5-4 and TRBJ2-7, with 7 bases matching TRBD1. Germline V CDR1 and CDR2: SGHNT, YYREEE (reference sequence). The V segment lost 4 bases and the J segment 2 bases; nucleotides outside the gene matches: 6. This CDR3 comprises 14 residues. The CDR3 loop reads CASSPWDSTYEQYF. The CDR3 DNA reads as TGTGCCAGCAGCCCATGGGACAGCACCTACGAGCAGTACTTC. Looking up the rest from reference TRBV5-4 and TRBJ2-7 gives the full variable domain: ETGVTQSPTHLIKTRGQQVTLRCSSQSGHNTVSWYQQALGQGPQFIFQYYREEENGRGNFPPRFSGLQFPNYSSELNVNALELDDSALYLCASSPWDSTYEQYFGPGTRLTVT.